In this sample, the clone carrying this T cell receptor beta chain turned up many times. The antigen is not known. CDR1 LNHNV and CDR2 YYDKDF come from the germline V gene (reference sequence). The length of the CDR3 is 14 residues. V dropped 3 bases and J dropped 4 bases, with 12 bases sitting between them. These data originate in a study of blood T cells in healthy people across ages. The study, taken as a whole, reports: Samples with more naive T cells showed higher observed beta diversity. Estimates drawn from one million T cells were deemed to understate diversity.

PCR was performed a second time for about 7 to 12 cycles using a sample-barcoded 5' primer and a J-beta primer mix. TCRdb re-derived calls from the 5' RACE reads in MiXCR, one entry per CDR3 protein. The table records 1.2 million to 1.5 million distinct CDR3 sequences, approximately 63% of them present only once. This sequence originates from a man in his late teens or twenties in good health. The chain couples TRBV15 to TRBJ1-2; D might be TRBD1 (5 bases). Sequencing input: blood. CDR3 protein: CATSRGGGTYGYTF. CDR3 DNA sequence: TGTGCCACCAGCAGGGGTGGGGGTACCTATGGCTACACCTTC.